The 24 T cell receptor beta chains presented below share a single source sample, sequenced in a study of vaccination effects on CD4 cells after COVID-19 (dated by TCRdb to between 2020 and 2023). The method was the immunoSEQ multiplex PCR assay. TCRdb retrieved this table from immuneACCESS and kept in-frame rearrangements only. Not all clones are present; in checked studies, unresolved V genes account for under half, and no reason is known for the remainder. In all, the sample holds around 49,000 clones, and roughly 75% of those were seen once. The top ten clones comprise approximately 29% of the sample. To identify antigen-specific CD4+ T cell clonotypes by their expansion, the ViraFEST assay first stimulated PBMC with viral peptide pools and then applied TCR sequencing. After around 11 days of culture, CD4+ T cells were isolated with the EasySep CD4+ T cell isolation kit. PCR-confirmed SARS-CoV-2 infection had occurred in convalescent patients between March and December 2020, before the Alpha, Beta and Delta variants emerged in the United States.

No antigen is known for these receptors. The material was CD4+ T cells from PBMCs cultured with a peptide pool, obtained before COVID-19 vaccination. These receptors all stem from a human donor who had a prior SARS-CoV-2 infection.

J is TRBJ2-7 and V is TRBV6-5, with D tentatively TRBD1 or TRBD2 (5 bases each). The length of the CDR3 is 11 residues. Looked up from germline, CDR1 is MNHEY and CDR2 is SVGAGI. Trimming pared 8 bases from V and 3 bases from J, leaving 8 bases between. The CDR3 nucleotides are TGTGCCAGCCGGGACGGCTACGAGCAGTACTTC. Translating it yields CASRDGYEQYF.

This chain connects TRBV3-1 (or the pseudogene TRBV3-2) to TRBJ2-2, with 7 bases matching TRBD2. The germline gives CDR1 LGHDT, CDR2 YNNKEL (reference sequence). This CDR3 has 14 amino acids. J was trimmed by 7 bases and V by 2 bases; bases with no gene match: 4. The CDR3 is CASSQSGGSGELFF. The DNA for the CDR3 is TGTGCCAGCAGCCAATCGGGGGGTAGCGGGGAGCTGTTTTTT.

This chain uses TRBV3-1 (or the pseudogene TRBV3-2) with TRBJ2-1, with D tentatively TRBD2 (6 bases). V lost 1 base to trimming and J lost 4 bases, with 11 bases between them. Looked up from germline, CDR1 is LGHDT and CDR2 is YNNKEL (reference sequence). The CDR3 runs 15 residues. Here the CDR3 DNA reads TGTGCCAGCAGCCAAGGAGGGAGGAGGTACAATGAGCAGTTCTTC. It is translated as CASSQGGRRYNEQFF.

The DNA of the CDR3 is TGTGCCAGCAGCGTGACAGGGGCCCCCCTCGAGCAGTACTTC. Protein: CASSVTGAPLEQYF. This chain joins TRBV9 and TRBJ2-7; TRBD1 matches 8 bases. Germline V CDR1 and CDR2: SGDLS, YYNGEE. Losses at the gene ends were 2 bases for V and 6 bases for J; bases not matched to a gene: 7. The CDR3 consists of 14 residues. Full variable domain (remainder filled in from reference TRBV9 and TRBJ2-7): DSGVTQTPKHLITATGQRVTLRCSPRSGDLSVYWYQQSLDQGLQFLIQYYNGEERAKGNILERFSAQQFPDLHSELNLSSLELGDSALYFCASSVTGAPLEQYFGPGTRLTVT.

The chain recombines TRBV5-1 with TRBJ1-6; 7 bases align to TRBD1. The CDR3 is 15 residues long. V was clipped by 4 bases and J by 10 bases; unmatched bases: 11. Per the germline V gene, CDR1 is SGHRS and CDR2 is YFSETQ. CDR3 coding DNA: TGCGCCAGCAGCGGGGACAGTTCATCGGGATCACCCCTCCACTTT. Its protein product is CASSGDSSSGSPLHF.

The chain employs TRBV11-2 and TRBJ1-1; D might be TRBD1 (6 bases). Germline CDR1 is SGHAT and CDR2 is FQNNGV. Deletions cut 4 bases from V and 4 bases from J, with 16 bases between. The CDR3 extends over 15 amino acids. The CDR3: CASSSARGYGTEAFF. CDR3 DNA sequence: TGTGCCAGCAGCTCGGCTAGGGGGTACGGCACTGAAGCTTTCTTT.

This clone was seen more than once but under ten times. V usage is TRBV5-3 and J usage is TRBJ2-7; D tentatively fits TRBD1 or TRBD2 (5 bases each). TRBV5-3 is an open reading frame, and its role is uncertain. CDR3 size: 16 residues. With 2 bases removed from V and 2 bases from J, the gap between germline ends came to 17 bases. The CDR3 coding sequence is TGTGCCAGAAGCTTCCTTTCGGGGCGATCAACCTACGAGCAGTACTTC. It yields the protein CARSFLSGRSTYEQYF.

The chain combines TRBV19 with TRBJ1-2; D is unclear. Germline CDR1 and CDR2: LNHDA and SQIVND (reference sequence). Trimming stripped 5 bases from V and 5 bases from J, with 12 bases between. The CDR3 totals 13 residues. The CDR3 DNA follows: TGTGCCAGTAGTCCCCGGGAAATATATGGCTACACCTTC. Translated: CASSPREIYGYTF.

J is TRBJ1-4 and V is TRBV27, with D possibly TRBD1 on 5 matching bases. This CDR3 region has 14 residues. Germline V gene lookup returns CDR1 MNHEY and CDR2 SMNVEV (reference sequence). Trimming shortened V by 4 bases and J by 10 bases, and 16 bases separated the two germline ends. CDR3 DNA sequence: TGTGCCAGCAGTTGGGGACGGCAGTCAGGAAAACTGTTTTTT. Translating it yields CASSWGRQSGKLFF.

The rearrangement links TRBV4-3 to TRBJ2-1; D gene ambiguous. The CDR3 contains 13 residues. Deletions cut 0 bases from V and 10 bases from J, with 10 bases between. CDR1 and CDR2 (germline): LGHNA, YSLEER. The CDR3 loop reads CASSQDIGYEQFF. The CDR3 nucleotides read TGCGCCAGCAGCCAAGATATCGGGTACGAGCAGTTCTTC.

V is TRBV9 and J is TRBJ2-2; TRBD2 matches 10 bases. Germline lookup yields CDR1 SGDLS and CDR2 YYNGEE. Trimming cost V 4 bases and J 4 bases; bases outside gene matches: 10. The CDR3 consists of 17 residues. The CDR3 region is CASSPRELAGSTGELFF. The CDR3 bases are TGTGCCAGCAGCCCTAGGGAACTAGCGGGATCCACCGGGGAGCTGTTTTTT.

This clone was observed a few times. The rearrangement joins TRBV19 to TRBJ1-2, with 9 bases lining up with TRBD1. Per the germline V gene, CDR1 is LNHDA and CDR2 is SQIVND (reference sequence). V lost 2 bases and J lost 7; bases outside the gene matches: 5. CDR3 length equals 14 residues. CDR3 nucleotide sequence: TGTGCCAGTAGTATAACAGGGGGCGCAGGTGGCTACACCTTC. It encodes CASSITGGAGGYTF.

The DNA for the CDR3 is TGTGCCAGCTCATCATTAAGCGGGCGGAATGAGCAGTTCTTC. This codes for CASSSLSGRNEQFF. J is TRBJ2-1 and V is TRBV18; TRBD2 is a possible D gene (6 bases). The V and J ends lost 5 bases and 7 bases respectively, with 15 bases between them. This CDR3 comprises 14 residues. CDR1 is KGHSH and CDR2 is LQKENI in the germline V gene. The complete variable domain, with remaining parts taken from reference TRBV18 and TRBJ2-1, reads NAGVMQNPRHLVRRRGQEARLRCSPMKGHSHVYWYRQLPEEGLKFMVYLQKENIIDESGMPKERFSAEFPKEGPSILRIQQVVRGDSAAYFCASSSLSGRNEQFFGPGTRLTVL.

V usage is TRBV6-2 or TRBV6-3 and J usage is TRBJ2-7; TRBD1 aligns across 10 bases. J gave up 7 bases and V 5 bases, and 8 bases lay outside the gene matches. CDR3 size: 14 residues. Germline CDR1 MNHEY, CDR2 SVGEGT. The CDR3 DNA reads TGTGCCAGCAGTCCCCGGGACAGGGGCGGGGAGCAGTACTTC. It translates to CASSPRDRGGEQYF.

Notes on this clone: One junction end does not reproduce the germline sequence, and a read error may be involved. V gene TRBV7-7 combines with J gene TRBJ2-5, with D maybe TRBD1 (5 bases). Looked up from germline, CDR1 is SSHAT and CDR2 is FNYEAQ (reference sequence). The CDR3 has 15 amino acids. The DNA for the CDR3 is TGTGCTAGCAGCGCCGGGCCCCAGGGACAAGAGACCCAGTACTTC. Residues: CASSAGPQGQETQYF.

This sequence joins TRBV18 and TRBJ1-5; D is unclear. Trimming pared 2 bases from V and 3 bases from J, leaving 5 bases between. Germline lookup yields CDR1 KGHSH and CDR2 LQKENI. The CDR3 totals 13 residues. The CDR3 nucleotides read TGTGCCAGCTCACCAGGGGTCAATCAGCCCCAGCATTTT. Translating it yields CASSPGVNQPQHF.

The rearrangement links TRBV5-4 to TRBJ2-1; D unclear. Germline CDR1 is SGHNT and CDR2 is YYREEE (reference sequence). This CDR3 contains 15 residues. The ends were cut back, 2 bases at V and 0 bases at J, with 9 bases in the middle. The CDR3 reads CASSLTSGSYNEQFF. As DNA, the CDR3 is TGTGCCAGCAGCTTAACATCCGGCTCCTACAATGAGCAGTTCTTC.

This chain joins TRBV11-3 and TRBJ2-1; weak D call: TRBD2 (5 bases). Germline values: CDR1 SGHNT, CDR2 YENEEA. The CDR3 covers 15 residues. V was clipped by 3 bases and J by 0 bases, with 9 bases between them. CDR3 residues: CASSFSGSSYNEQFF. The CDR3 nucleotides are TGTGCCAGCAGCTTCTCTGGGAGCTCCTACAATGAGCAGTTCTTC.

The genes are TRBV5-6 and TRBJ2-1; TRBD1 is a possible D gene (6 bases). V was clipped by 2 bases and J by 4 bases, with 16 bases between them. Germline values: CDR1 SGHDT, CDR2 YYEEEE. The length of the CDR3 is 16 residues. This CDR3 reads CASSFEDSPGYNEQFF. DNA of the CDR3: TGTGCCAGCAGCTTCGAGGACAGCCCTGGTTACAATGAGCAGTTCTTC.

The chain employs TRBV27 and TRBJ1-2; tentative D call: TRBD1 (5 bases). Germline CDR1 MNHEY, CDR2 SMNVEV (reference sequence). The germline V and J ends were trimmed by 5 bases and 3 bases, with 10 bases remaining between them. CDR3 size: 13 residues. CDR3 bases: TGTGCCAGCAGTCTCAGGGAGGACTATGGCTACACCTTC. Protein sequence: CASSLREDYGYTF.

The V and J genes are TRBV25-1 and TRBJ2-5; tentative D call: TRBD2 (6 bases). CDR1 MGHDK and CDR2 SYGVNS come from the germline V gene. The V and J ends lost 3 bases and 5 bases respectively, with 13 bases between them. This CDR3 is built from 14 residues. The CDR3 here is CASSDELARETQYF. The DNA of the CDR3 is TGTGCCAGCAGTGATGAACTAGCAAGGGAGACCCAGTACTTC. Full variable domain (remainder filled in from reference TRBV25-1 and TRBJ2-5): EADIYQTPRYLVIGTGKKITLECSQTMGHDKMYWYQQDPGMELHLIHYSYGVNSTEKGDLSSESTVSRIRTEHFPLTLESARPSHTSQYLCASSDELARETQYFGPGTRLLVL.

The genes are TRBV5-1 and TRBJ2-5, with 8 bases matching TRBD1. V was clipped by 6 bases and J by 2 bases; unmatched bases: 3. This CDR3 is 13 amino acids long. Germline V gives CDR1 SGHRS, CDR2 YFSETQ. CDR3 region: CASTRDRQETQYF. The CDR3 nucleotides read TGCGCCAGCACCAGGGACAGGCAAGAGACCCAGTACTTC.

The V gene is TRBV10-1, the J gene TRBJ2-1; D could derive from TRBD1 or TRBD2 (6 bases each). This CDR3 contains 15 residues. The V gene lost 4 bases and the J gene lost 3 bases, with 13 bases spanning the gap. CDR1 is WNHNN, CDR2 SYGVQD, per germline (reference sequence). The CDR3 nucleotides read TGCGCCAGCAGTGGGGGGGCTAGTCTCTACAATGAGCAGTTCTTC. It codes for CASSGGASLYNEQFF.

DNA for the CDR3: TGTGCCAGCAAGCGGCAGATTGACAATGAGCAGTTCTTC. This gives the protein CASKRQIDNEQFF. The rearrangement joins TRBV12-3 or TRBV12-4 to TRBJ2-1; D may be TRBD2 (5 bases). The CDR3 covers 13 residues. V gave up 7 bases and J gave up 5 bases, with 12 bases separating them.